This T cell receptor (beta chain) was profiled in a study of blood T cell repertoires in COVID-19. Overall study: Acute and convalescent COVID-19 samples came from the United States, Italy and Spain.

Trimming left V 12 bases short and J 2 bases short, with 13 bases between. The V gene's germline CDR1 is KGHDR and CDR2 SFDVKD. The CDR3 contains 13 residues. Only in-frame clones appear in the TCRdb table, and some are missing; sequencing was by immunoSEQ multiplex PCR. The repertoire holds about 260,000 clones, more than 75% seen once, with approximately 2.1% in the top ten. This clone has more than one count but fewer than ten. The TCR was taken from a woman aged 50 to 65 who had recovered from COVID-19. Specimen: PBMCs or T cells enriched from blood (not recorded which). This sequence joins TRBV24-1 and TRBJ1-5; D unresolved. The CDR3 region is CAQHGGGNQPQHF. CDR3 bases: TGTGCCCAGCACGGAGGTGGCAATCAGCCCCAGCATTTT.